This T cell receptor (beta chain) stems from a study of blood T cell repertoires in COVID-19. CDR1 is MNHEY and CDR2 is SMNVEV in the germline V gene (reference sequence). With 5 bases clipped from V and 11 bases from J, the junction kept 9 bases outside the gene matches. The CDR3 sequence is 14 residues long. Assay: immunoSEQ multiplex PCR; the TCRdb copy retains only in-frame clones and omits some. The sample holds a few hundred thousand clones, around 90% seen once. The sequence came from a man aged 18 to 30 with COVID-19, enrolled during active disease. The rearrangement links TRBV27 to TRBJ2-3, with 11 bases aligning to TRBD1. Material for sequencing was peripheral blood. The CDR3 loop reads CASSGTGGRLGQYF. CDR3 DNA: TGTGCCAGCAGTGGGACAGGGGGGCGACTGGGGCAGTATTTT.